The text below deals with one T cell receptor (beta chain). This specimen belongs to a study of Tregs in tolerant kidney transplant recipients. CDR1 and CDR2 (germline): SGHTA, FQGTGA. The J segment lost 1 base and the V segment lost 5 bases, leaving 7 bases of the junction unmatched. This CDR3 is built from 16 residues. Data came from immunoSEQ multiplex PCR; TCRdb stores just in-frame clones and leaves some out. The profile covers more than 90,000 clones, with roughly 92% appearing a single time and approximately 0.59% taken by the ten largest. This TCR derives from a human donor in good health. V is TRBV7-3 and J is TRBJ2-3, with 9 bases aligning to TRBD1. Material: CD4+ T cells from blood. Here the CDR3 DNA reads TGTGCCAGCAGCCCGACGGGACAGGGTGGCACAGATACGCAGTATTTT. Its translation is CASSPTGQGGTDTQYF.